The T cell receptor beta chain under discussion was sequenced for a study of immune characterization of retroperitoneal liposarcoma. Germline CDR1 and CDR2: LGHNA and YSLEER. Trimming took off 2 bases at V and 2 bases at J, with 11 bases between the two ends. The CDR3 totals 15 residues. TCRdb reprocessed the PCR reads with MiXCR, giving one entry per CDR3 protein. Of fewer than 9,500 distinct CDR3 sequences listed, around 40% are singletons. Sequenced input: tumor tissue. This receptor was taken from a male donor with retroperitoneal liposarcoma. The chain couples TRBV4-3 to TRBJ2-3; D unclear. CDR3 residues: CASSQQAEPTDTQYF. The CDR3 coding sequence is TGCGCCAGCAGCCAACAGGCGGAGCCCACAGATACGCAGTATTTT.